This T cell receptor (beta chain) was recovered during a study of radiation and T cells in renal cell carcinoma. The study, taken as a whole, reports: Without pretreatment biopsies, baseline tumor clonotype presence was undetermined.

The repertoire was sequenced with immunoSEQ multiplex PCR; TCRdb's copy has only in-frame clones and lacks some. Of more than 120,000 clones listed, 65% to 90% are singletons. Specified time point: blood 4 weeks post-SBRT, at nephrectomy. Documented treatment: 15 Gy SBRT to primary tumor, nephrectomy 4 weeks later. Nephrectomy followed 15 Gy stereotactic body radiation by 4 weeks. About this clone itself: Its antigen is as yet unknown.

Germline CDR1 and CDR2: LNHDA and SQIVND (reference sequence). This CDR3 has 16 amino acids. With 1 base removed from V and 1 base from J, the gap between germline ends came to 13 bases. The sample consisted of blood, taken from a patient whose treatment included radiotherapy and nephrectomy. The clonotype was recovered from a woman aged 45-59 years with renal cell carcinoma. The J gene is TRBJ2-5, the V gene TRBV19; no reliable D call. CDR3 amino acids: CASSIGTGPFQETQYF. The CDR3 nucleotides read TGTGCCAGTAGTATAGGTACTGGACCATTCCAAGAGACCCAGTACTTC.